The rows below give T cell receptor beta chains drawn from one sample of a study of CXCR3-negative and CXCR3-positive naive CD8 T cells. Following a re-call of the 5' RACE reads, TCRdb has one entry per CDR3 protein and lacks DNA. The sample is made up of about 60,000 distinct CDR3 sequences, and the top ten hold about 0.78% of it. The sequenced material came from naive CXCR3+ CD8+ T cells from blood. These receptors were obtained from a human donor in good health. Some clones in this sample may be carry-over from other donors' samples. The CDR3 runs from the conserved cysteine through the conserved F or W. Fields, in order: J gene, CDR3 length, V gene, CDR3 protein.

J gene: TRBJ2-3; CDR3 length: 13; V gene: TRBV4-3; CDR3 protein: CASSPRGTDTQYF
J gene: TRBJ1-5; CDR3 length: 15; V gene: TRBV28; CDR3 protein: CASSLWGNSNQPQHF
J gene: TRBJ2-7; CDR3 length: 12; V gene: TRBV29-1; CDR3 protein: CSVRGNSYEQYF
J gene: TRBJ2-7; CDR3 length: 17; V gene: TRBV29-1; CDR3 protein: CSVEAGLAGVPNYEQYF
J gene: TRBJ2-7; CDR3 length: 16; V gene: TRBV15; CDR3 protein: CATSSLVSGNDYEQYF
J gene: TRBJ2-3; CDR3 length: 15; V gene: TRBV25-1; CDR3 protein: CASSDPGGRTDTQYF
J gene: TRBJ2-7; CDR3 length: 16; V gene: TRBV19; CDR3 protein: CASTTGPGQGVYEQYF
J gene: TRBJ2-7; CDR3 length: 13; V gene: TRBV7-9; CDR3 protein: CASSFGISREQYF
J gene: TRBJ2-5; CDR3 length: 15; V gene: TRBV6-2/TRBV6-3; CDR3 protein: CASNSTTGGFETQYF
J gene: TRBJ2-1; CDR3 length: 14; V gene: TRBV6-2/TRBV6-3; CDR3 protein: CASSNGPLGPEQFF
J gene: TRBJ2-1; CDR3 length: 15; V gene: TRBV5-1; CDR3 protein: CASSFQTGFDNEQFF
J gene: TRBJ2-1; CDR3 length: 14; V gene: TRBV29-1; CDR3 protein: CSAEGTSEYNEQFF
J gene: TRBJ2-1; CDR3 length: 17; V gene: TRBV27; CDR3 protein: CASSLLPGDRGLNEQFF
J gene: TRBJ2-1; CDR3 length: 12; V gene: TRBV29-1; CDR3 protein: CSAPVLAGGTVF
J gene: TRBJ2-4; CDR3 length: 13; V gene: TRBV28; CDR3 protein: CASSPPQGYIQYF
J gene: TRBJ2-1; CDR3 length: 16; V gene: TRBV7-9; CDR3 protein: CASSLEYGGSHNEQFF
J gene: TRBJ2-5; CDR3 length: 18; V gene: TRBV7-9; CDR3 protein: CASSSSQGIHSDQETKYF
J gene: TRBJ2-7; CDR3 length: 12; V gene: TRBV7-9; CDR3 protein: CASSLGPNEQYF
J gene: TRBJ2-7; CDR3 length: 14; V gene: TRBV29-1; CDR3 protein: CSVEGQAVDYEQYF
J gene: TRBJ2-3; CDR3 length: 15; V gene: TRBV20-1; CDR3 protein: CSARSSGGPLDTQYF
J gene: TRBJ2-7; CDR3 length: 15; V gene: TRBV2; CDR3 protein: CASTPLRGKVNEQYF
J gene: TRBJ2-3; CDR3 length: 14; V gene: TRBV20-1; CDR3 protein: CSARTGGEADTQYF
J gene: TRBJ1-6; CDR3 length: 15; V gene: TRBV7-2; CDR3 protein: CASSLGTDYNSPLHF